The next 21 T cell receptor beta chains were all read from a single sample in a study of identical twins. MiXCR, applied by TCRdb to the 5' RACE reads, yields one record per CDR3 protein. This table holds about 190,000 distinct CDR3 sequences, 15% found once. The same sample was also used in a study of T cells expressing NK-cell markers.

The sequenced sample consisted of CD8+ T cells sorted from blood. The receptors here all came from a woman under 30 in good health.

This clonotype turned up a few times. The V call is TRBV29-1, the J call TRBJ2-1, with D perhaps TRBD2 (7 bases). The CDR3 is 13 residues long. V was shortened by 7 bases and J by 6 bases, with 16 bases between the two germline ends. Per germline, CDR1 SQVTM and CDR2 ANQGSEA. Here the CDR3 DNA reads TGCAGCGCCGAGGGGGGGGAATCCAATGAGCAGTTCTTC. Translated: CSAEGGESNEQFF.

V is TRBV7-9 and J is TRBJ2-1, with D maybe TRBD1 (6 bases). Trimming took off 6 bases at V and 2 bases at J, with 17 bases between the two ends. Germline CDR1 is SEHNR and CDR2 is FQNEAQ (reference sequence). The CDR3 is 16 amino acids. The CDR3 DNA reads as TGTGCCAGCAGTGAACAGGGCCGGGCACCCTACAATGAGCAGTTCTTC. Protein product: CASSEQGRAPYNEQFF.

The J gene is TRBJ1-1, the V gene TRBV4-3; tentatively, D is TRBD1 (5 bases). This CDR3 spans 15 amino acids. Germline V lookup: CDR1 LGHNA, CDR2 YSLEER. The ends were cut back, 2 bases at V and 4 bases at J, with 14 bases in the middle. CDR3 loop: CASSQSSRVGTEAFF. The CDR3 coding sequence is TGCGCCAGCAGCCAAAGTTCCAGGGTGGGCACTGAAGCTTTCTTT.

The chain combines TRBV29-1 with TRBJ1-2, with 8 bases aligning to TRBD1. V dropped 5 bases and J dropped 8; count of bases not matched to a gene: 13. Germline values: CDR1 SQVTM, CDR2 ANQGSEA. The CDR3 has 14 amino acids. CDR3 DNA: TGCAGCGTTATTCAGGGGGCTCCTACGCGAGGCTACACCTTC. Translated: CSVIQGAPTRGYTF.

This clonotype turned up a few times. The CDR3 nucleotides read TGTGCCAGCAGTGACGGACTAGCGGGGAGTGAGCAGTTCTTC. This translates into CASSDGLAGSEQFF. The rearrangement links TRBV2 to TRBJ2-1, with TRBD2 identical over 12 bases. CDR3 length equals 14 residues. Germline-derived CDR1 and CDR2 are SNHLY and FYNNEI. Trimming took 3 bases from V and 9 from J; bases not matched to a gene: 3.

The V and J genes are TRBV5-1 and TRBJ1-1, with no clear D. Trimming removed 1 base from V and 1 base from J, with 8 bases in between. The CDR3 is 14 amino acids. CDR1 is SGHRS and CDR2 is YFSETQ in the germline V gene. The CDR3 DNA reads as TGCGCCAGCAGCTTGAGTCCTCCGAACACTGAAGCTTTCTTT. Translated, it gives CASSLSPPNTEAFF.

J is TRBJ2-1 and V is TRBV7-9; D not resolved. Germline V lookup: CDR1 SEHNR, CDR2 FQNEAQ (reference sequence). Trimming removed 1 base at V and 2 bases at J, with 6 bases between. The length of the CDR3 is 14 residues. CDR3 sequence reads: CASSLDGAYNEQFF. CDR3 in DNA: TGTGCCAGCAGCTTAGATGGCGCCTACAATGAGCAGTTCTTC.

The genes are TRBV10-3 and TRBJ2-1; D is unclear. V was pared by 4 bases and J by 0 bases, with 10 bases between. CDR3 length equals 15 residues. Germline CDR1 ENHRY, CDR2 SYGVKD. The CDR3 nucleotides read TGTGCCATCAGTGGGGGTATGAGCTCCTACAATGAGCAGTTCTTC. Amino acid sequence: CAISGGMSSYNEQFF.

This clonotype showed up just a few times. V usage is TRBV29-1 and J usage is TRBJ1-1; D remains unclear. Trimming left V 4 bases short and J 0 bases short, with 12 bases between. Per the germline V gene, CDR1 is SQVTM and CDR2 is ANQGSEA. The CDR3 loop spans 14 amino acids. CDR3 sequence: CSVAGSRMNTEAFF. The CDR3 DNA reads as TGCAGCGTTGCCGGGAGTAGAATGAACACTGAAGCTTTCTTT.

This clonotype was seen a few times. The J gene is TRBJ2-6, the V gene TRBV12-3 or TRBV12-4; TRBD2 might be the D (6 bases). The V and J ends lost 5 bases and 0 bases respectively, with 14 bases between them. This CDR3 is built from 17 residues. The CDR3 DNA reads as TGTGCCAGCAGTGCCGGGACTTTAAGCTCTGGGGCCAACGTCCTGACTTTC. Translation gives CASSAGTLSSGANVLTF.

This clonotype was seen at least ten times. The J gene is TRBJ2-5, the V gene TRBV2; D not certain. Trimming took 2 bases from V and 4 from J, leaving 11 bases between them. CDR3 length equals 14 residues. CDR1 and CDR2 (germline): SNHLY, FYNNEI. The CDR3 is CASSELGPPETQYF. CDR3 coding DNA: TGTGCCAGCAGTGAATTGGGCCCACCAGAGACCCAGTACTTC. Together with reference TRBV2 and TRBJ2-5, the CDR3 gives the full variable domain: EPEVTQTPSHQVTQMGQEVILRCVPISNHLYFYWYRQILGQKVEFLVSFYNNEISEKSEIFDDQFSVERPDGSNFTLKIRSTKLEDSAMYFCASSELGPPETQYFGPGTRLLVL.

This clonotype was counted at least ten times. The V call is TRBV24-1, the J call TRBJ2-3; no clear D. V gave up 2 bases and J gave up 7 bases, with 6 bases separating them. Germline V CDR1 and CDR2: KGHDR, SFDVKD. This CDR3 is built from 12 residues. The CDR3 loop is CATSDSSHTQYF. CDR3 coding DNA: TGTGCCACCAGTGATTCGTCCCATACGCAGTATTTT.

This clonotype was picked up a small number of times. The gene calls are TRBV19 and TRBJ2-7, with TRBD2 identical over 7 bases. Trimming cost V 1 base and J 0 bases; bases outside gene matches: 3. The germline V gene has CDR1 LNHDA and CDR2 SQIVND (reference sequence). The CDR3 totals 15 residues. The CDR3 sequence: CASSIAGGPSYEQYF. Here the CDR3 DNA reads TGTGCCAGTAGTATAGCGGGAGGACCCTCCTACGAGCAGTACTTC.

This clonotype was counted a few times. The chain employs TRBV12-3 or TRBV12-4 and TRBJ2-1; 13 bases align to TRBD2. With 7 bases clipped from V and 5 bases from J, the junction kept 5 bases outside the gene matches. The CDR3 totals 15 residues. CDR3 protein: CASKELAGGDNEQFF. The CDR3 region has the DNA TGTGCCAGCAAAGAACTAGCGGGAGGGGACAATGAGCAGTTCTTC.

In its sample, this clonotype was seen many times. The chain recombines TRBV7-9 with TRBJ1-1; D unresolved. The CDR3 is made up of 15 amino acids. Germline assignment: CDR1 SEHNR and CDR2 FQNEAQ (reference sequence). V lost 0 bases to trimming and J lost 4 bases, with 12 bases between them. The CDR3, as DNA: TGTGCCAGCAGCTTAGCGTGGAACCAAGGCACTGAAGCTTTCTTT. Encoded protein: CASSLAWNQGTEAFF.

This clonotype came up a few times. The rearrangement uses TRBV6-5 and TRBJ2-7; D is perhaps TRBD2 (7 bases). CDR1 is MNHEY, CDR2 SVGAGI, per germline. The germline V and J ends were trimmed by 0 bases and 2 bases, with 20 bases remaining between them. This CDR3 is 18 amino acids long. The CDR3 loop reads CASSYSRYGGRPPYEQYF. The CDR3 DNA reads TGTGCCAGCAGTTACTCGAGGTACGGGGGGCGACCCCCCTACGAGCAGTACTTC.

The chain uses TRBV6-2 or TRBV6-3 and TRBJ2-3; 10 bases are a match to TRBD2. The CDR3 extends over 17 amino acids. Germline CDR1 reads MNHEY; CDR2 reads SVGEGT. V shed 1 base and J 2 bases; nucleotides not matched to a gene: 6. The CDR3 nucleotides read TGTGCCAGCAGTTACTGGCCTAGCGGGGGCAACACAGATACGCAGTATTTT. Protein: CASSYWPSGGNTDTQYF.

This chain uses TRBV4-3 with TRBJ2-7, with 8 bases that match TRBD1. This CDR3 is built from 15 residues. CDR1 is LGHNA and CDR2 is YSLEER in the germline V gene. Unmatched junction bases numbered 9, after V lost 2 bases and J lost 6 bases. CDR3 amino acids: CASSQRPDRGFEQYF. The CDR3, as DNA: TGCGCCAGCAGCCAACGCCCCGACAGGGGATTCGAGCAGTACTTC.

The table lists this clonotype with many counts. The V gene is TRBV5-1, the J gene TRBJ2-5; D may be TRBD1 or TRBD2 (6 bases each). V lost 2 bases and J 4 bases, leaving 12 bases between the germline ends. The CDR3 is made up of 14 amino acids. Germline CDR1 and CDR2: SGHRS and YFSETQ. The CDR3: CASSFGGPRETQYF. The CDR3 DNA reads as TGCGCCAGCAGCTTTGGGGGGCCAAGAGAGACCCAGTACTTC.

The chain links TRBV5-1 to TRBJ1-1; D remains unclear. The V end lost 0 bases, the J end lost 3 bases, and 6 bases lay between the germline ends. CDR1 SGHRS and CDR2 YFSETQ come from the germline V gene. This CDR3 comprises 13 residues. This chain's CDR3 is CASSLAAYTEAFF. CDR3 coding DNA: TGCGCCAGCAGCTTGGCAGCATACACTGAAGCTTTCTTT.

This clonotype was counted ten times or more. The chain employs TRBV3-1 and TRBJ1-1, with TRBD1 matching over 10 bases. Germline V lookup: CDR1 LGHDT, CDR2 YNNKEL (reference sequence). The CDR3 length is 14 residues. After removal of 4 bases from V and 4 bases from J, the junction contained 3 bases not matched to a gene. CDR3 amino acids: CASSPGQGVTEAFF. CDR3 coding DNA: TGTGCCAGCAGCCCTGGACAGGGGGTCACTGAAGCTTTCTTT.